The sequence of this T cell receptor (beta chain) was determined in a study of T cell responses to AZD1222 COVID-19 vaccine. With respect to this clone: The junction does not match germline at one end; this may be a read error.

The repertoire was sequenced with immunoSEQ multiplex PCR; TCRdb's copy has only in-frame clones and lacks some. This table has approximately 100,000 clones, about 95% appearing once. This CDR3 has 16 amino acids. The germline V gene has CDR1 SGHKS and CDR2 YYEKEE (reference sequence). Sequenced here: peripheral blood, sampled on day 0 of AZD1222 vaccination. The chain joins TRBV5-5 to TRBJ1-5, with 9 bases lining up with TRBD1. This TCR was sampled from an adult in good health. The CDR3 reads CASSLGMGQGNQPQHF. Written as DNA, the CDR3 is TGTGCCAGCAGCTTGGGGATGGGACAGGGCAACCAGCCCCAGCATTTT.